The 4 T cell receptor beta chains below were found in one sample sequenced in a study of a mutant IDH1 vaccine in newly diagnosed glioma (dated by TCRdb to about 2021). The time point label here, explained by the study, means: week 23, last vaccination. Each vaccine dose was 300 ug of a 20-mer mutant IDH1 peptide in Montanide, given subcutaneously with topical imiquimod. No cognate antigen is known for these TCRs. Library method: the immunoSEQ multiplex PCR assay. The clones in this table, taken by TCRdb from immuneACCESS, are in-frame only. Not every clone is retained; where verified, under half of the shortfall comes from an unresolved V gene, and the cause of the rest is unknown. Within this sample are approximately 39,000 clones, with roughly 79% of them counted one time only. In total, the top ten clones hold approximately 5.1% of the sample. This specimen was PBMCs, taken from a glioma patient whose treatment included an IDH1 peptide vaccine. All receptors come from a man aged 35 to 55 with glioma.

The chain recombines TRBV10-2 with TRBJ2-1, with 13 bases aligning to TRBD2. CDR3 length: 19 residues. The trim removed 5 bases at V and 1 base at J, leaving 11 bases unmatched. Germline V gives CDR1 WSHSY, CDR2 SAAADI. The CDR3 region is CASSLTTSGGAQSYNEQFF. The CDR3 DNA reads as TGCGCCAGCAGTCTTACCACTAGCGGGGGGGCTCAGTCCTACAATGAGCAGTTCTTC.

This chain connects TRBV30 to TRBJ1-2; TRBD1 matches at 7 bases. The junction had 6 bases not matched to a gene; V was cut back by 0 bases and J by 8 bases. Per germline, CDR1 GTSNPN and CDR2 SVGIG (reference sequence). The CDR3 loop spans 13 amino acids. The CDR3 protein is CAWSVLTGEGYTF. The DNA of the CDR3 is TGTGCCTGGAGTGTACTTACAGGGGAGGGCTACACCTTC.

This chain uses TRBV2 with TRBJ2-6; D gene uncertain. The CDR3 extends over 18 amino acids. Germline V lookup: CDR1 SNHLY, CDR2 FYNNEI. Trimming shortened V by 5 bases and J by 0 bases, and 17 bases separated the two germline ends. Written as DNA, the CDR3 is TGTGCCAGCAGTCTACCCCCAGGTTCGAGCTCTGGGGCCAACGTCCTGACTTTC. As protein: CASSLPPGSSSGANVLTF.

This clone showed up just once. The chain carries TRBV5-6 and TRBJ2-1; 7 nucleotides line up with TRBD2. Trimming took 2 bases from V and 7 from J; bases not matched to a gene: 9. CDR3 length: 15 amino acids. Germline V gene lookup returns CDR1 SGHDT and CDR2 YYEEEE. The CDR3 is CASSLGLADTNEQFF. The DNA of the CDR3 is TGTGCCAGCAGCTTAGGCCTAGCGGACACAAATGAGCAGTTCTTC. The variable domain in full, with the rest retrieved from reference TRBV5-6 and TRBJ2-1, is DAGVTQSPTHLIKTRGQQVTLRCSPKSGHDTVSWYQQALGQGPQFIFQYYEEEERQRGNFPDRFSGHQFPNYSSELNVNALLLGDSALYLCASSLGLADTNEQFFGPGTRLTVL.